This T cell receptor (beta chain) was sequenced in a study of naive and memory T cell subsets. Two oligonucleotides, mixed equimolar, formed the beta constant-region primer covering TRBC1 and TRBC2. Via MiXCR, TCRdb re-called the UMI-ligation and nested PCR reads, giving one row per CDR3 protein. The table has approximately 82,000 distinct CDR3 sequences, 5.5% to 8.5% seen once. Ten or more counts support this clonotype. Its antigen is as yet unknown. Overall study results and limits: In naive cells, over 85% of TCR sequences were seen only once. Diversity fell and Gini index rose from naive through CM, EM, EMRA.

The CDR3 covers 16 residues. V gave up 6 bases and J gave up 9 bases, with 24 bases separating them. The chain links TRBV12-3 or TRBV12-4 to TRBJ2-1; tentatively, D is TRBD1 or TRBD2 (5 bases each). The TCR originated in a human donor in good health. The sample was central memory CD4+ T cells from blood. CDR3 sequence (DNA): TGTGCCAGCAGAGCTCCGGGGACCGAAACGTTGGGTGAGCAGTTCTTC. Encoded protein: CASRAPGTETLGEQFF.